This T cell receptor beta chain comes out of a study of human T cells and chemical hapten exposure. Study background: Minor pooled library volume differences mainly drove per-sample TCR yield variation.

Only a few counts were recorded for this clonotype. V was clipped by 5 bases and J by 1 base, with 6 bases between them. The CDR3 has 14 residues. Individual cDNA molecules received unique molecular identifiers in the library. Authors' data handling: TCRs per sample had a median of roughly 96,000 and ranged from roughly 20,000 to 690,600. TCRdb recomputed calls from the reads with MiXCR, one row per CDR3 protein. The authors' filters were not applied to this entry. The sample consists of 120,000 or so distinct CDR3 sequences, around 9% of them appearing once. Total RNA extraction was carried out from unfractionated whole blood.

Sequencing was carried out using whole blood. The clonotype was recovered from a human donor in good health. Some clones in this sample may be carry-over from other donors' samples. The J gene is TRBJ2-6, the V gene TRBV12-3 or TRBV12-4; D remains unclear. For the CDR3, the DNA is TGTGCCAGCAGTACAGTATCTGGGGCCAACGTCCTGACTTTC. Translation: CASSTVSGANVLTF.